This is a list of T cell receptor beta chains from one sample in a study of cytomegalovirus exposure and HLA in healthy donors. The data were produced by immunoSEQ multiplex PCR, yet TCRdb's version contains in-frame clones alone and is incomplete. The repertoire holds 230,000 or so clones, with nearly 95% as singletons. What was sequenced was PBMCs. These receptors all stem from a girl aged 2 to 9 in good health and CMV-seronegative. CDR3s include the opening cysteine and the closing phenylalanine or tryptophan. Each record gives: V gene, CDR3 protein.

v_gene: TRBV30
CDR3aa: CAWGVGIAGGYNEQFF

v_gene: TRBV5-6
CDR3aa: CASSLVGAGMSEQFF

v_gene: TRBV5-8
CDR3aa: CASSYPLAGAMGIQYF

v_gene: TRBV4-1
CDR3aa: CASSQDQAGASYEQFF

v_gene: TRBV5-1
CDR3aa: CASSAPGVHGYTF

v_gene: TRBV7-2
CDR3aa: CASSLPLKNIQYF

v_gene: TRBV5-1
CDR3aa: CASSLTVGNTEAFF

v_gene: TRBV2
CDR3aa: CASSPDGYGYTF

v_gene: TRBV5-1
CDR3aa: CASSPGTGVYSNQPQHF

v_gene: TRBV5-6
CDR3aa: CASSSRAGNEQFF

v_gene: TRBV7-2
CDR3aa: CASSIRTSGTYNEQFF

v_gene: TRBV6-5
CDR3aa: CASSLDRDISYEQYF

v_gene: TRBV2
CDR3aa: CASSDRLIGVSPLHF

v_gene: TRBV12-5
CDR3aa: CASGLSMNTEAFF

v_gene: TRBV19
CDR3aa: CASKDPRDSTEAFF

v_gene: TRBV30
CDR3aa: CAWTPTGRGYGYTF

v_gene: TRBV19
CDR3aa: CASSKQQTYEQYF

v_gene: TRBV7-9
CDR3aa: CASDPSGTDTQYF

v_gene: TRBV30
CDR3aa: CAWSDGGRNSPLHF

v_gene: TRBV6-5
CDR3aa: CASSPDRTYREQYF

v_gene: TRBV10-1
CDR3aa: CASSKQLNQPQHF

v_gene: TRBV5-8
CDR3aa: CASSLAAGNEQFF

v_gene: TRBV4-1
CDR3aa: CATTRLAGDGDTQYF

v_gene: TRBV5-6
CDR3aa: CASTPGQLYNEQFF

v_gene: TRBV5-6
CDR3aa: CASSLPLTGSYGYTF

v_gene: TRBV2
CDR3aa: CASKRFSREGTDTQYF

v_gene: TRBV6-5
CDR3aa: CASSTTGANEKLFF

v_gene: TRBV4-1
CDR3aa: CASSQVFQDSNQPQHF

v_gene: TRBV5-4
CDR3aa: CASSTLAGGPPGEQYF

v_gene: TRBV20-1
CDR3aa: CSARGRVEAFF

v_gene: TRBV28
CDR3aa: CASSFIRGTEAFF

v_gene: TRBV6-1
CDR3aa: CASRTGTDNYGYTF

v_gene: TRBV7-2
CDR3aa: CASSLGQSTDTQYF

v_gene: TRBV6-1
CDR3aa: CASRDSSGWNEQFF

v_gene: TRBV9
CDR3aa: CASSVDAVGNTIYF

v_gene: TRBV13
CDR3aa: CASSQSSVSETQYF